This TCR beta chain was observed in a study of T cells in Graves' hyperthyroidism and ophthalmopathy. Germline V CDR1 and CDR2: DFQATT, SNEGSKA (reference sequence). V was clipped by 0 bases and J by 5 bases; unmatched bases: 7. The CDR3 length is 15 residues. RNA transcripts served as the template for amplifying TCR beta CDR3 regions. First-round RT-PCR with HTBI primers amplified the TCR CDR3 region. TCRdb recomputed calls from the multiplex PCR reads with MiXCR, one row per CDR3 protein. The sample yields roughly 500,000 distinct CDR3 sequences, roughly 23% seen once. Diagnosis rested on symptoms, serum thyroxine and TRAb, thyroid ultrasound, and orbital computed tomography. PBMCs were derived from about 10 ml fresh peripheral blood.

The sequencing input was blood. The TCR was taken from a woman aged 70-85 years with Graves' ophthalmopathy. The V and J genes are TRBV20-1 and TRBJ2-7, with 10 bases identical to TRBD1. The CDR3 spells CSARDPGQGLDEQYF. The CDR3 bases are TGCAGTGCTAGAGATCCGGGACAGGGGTTGGACGAGCAGTACTTC.